This entry describes one T cell receptor (beta chain). Its antigen remains unknown. The CDR3 covers 14 residues. V lost 2 bases and J 3 bases, leaving 9 bases between the germline ends. The entry originates in a study of blood T cells in healthy people across ages. Study-level results: Naive T cell percentage showed a strong correlation with the diversity of TCR beta. From one million sequenced T cells, diversity estimates were lower bounds. Changes seen in expanded clonotypes were possibly confounded by donor CMV status left unknown.

The authors ran a second PCR of about 6 to 11 cycles using a sample-barcoded 5' primer and a J-beta primer mix. TCRdb re-analysed the 5' RACE reads in MiXCR, keeping a single row per CDR3 protein. The sample records some 850,000 distinct CDR3 sequences, under 30% being singletons. This sample also appeared in a second study, on T cells of mothers and their children. As that report states: Donors comprised a few healthy Caucasian mothers plus their six children.

The material sequenced was blood. The chain employs TRBV12-3 or TRBV12-4 and TRBJ2-3, with no clear D. The TCR was taken from a boy between 10 and 17 years old in good health. The CDR3 loop reads CASSLKRTTDTQYF. The CDR3 DNA is TGTGCCAGCAGTTTAAAACGAACAACAGATACGCAGTATTTT.